This T cell receptor (beta chain) stems from a study of shared clonotypes between healthy human individuals. Study observations and caveats: Among donors, clonotype sharing was expected to be affected by sequencing depth. Naive subsets typically showed greater estimated richness than memory subsets. Blood was the sole source, and tissue repertoires probably differ.

Authors' data handling: ImmunoSEQ supplied junction-only sequences lacking quality scores, so filtering was different. TCRdb keeps only in-frame clones here, not all; method: immunoSEQ multiplex PCR. The DNA gave D and trimming, while V, J and clone size come from that table. The sample contains 2 million to 2.5 million clones, 90% to 95% of which appear only once. Unmatched junction bases numbered 16, after V lost 0 bases and J lost 11 bases. Per germline, CDR1 MGHRA and CDR2 YSYEKL. This CDR3 is built from 16 residues. Notes on this clone: Its cognate antigen is unknown.

V and J are TRBV4-1 and TRBJ2-7; 7 bases are shared with TRBD2. The sequence was collected from a man between 18 and 29 years old in good health. Some clones in this sample may be carry-over from other donors' samples. Sequencing was carried out using naive CD4+ T cells from PBMCs. Noted subset: CD45RA+ positively selected. CDR3 region: CASSQDSATSLAGEYF. CDR3 DNA: TGCGCCAGCAGCCAAGATAGTGCTACCTCCCTTGCGGGGGAGTACTTC.